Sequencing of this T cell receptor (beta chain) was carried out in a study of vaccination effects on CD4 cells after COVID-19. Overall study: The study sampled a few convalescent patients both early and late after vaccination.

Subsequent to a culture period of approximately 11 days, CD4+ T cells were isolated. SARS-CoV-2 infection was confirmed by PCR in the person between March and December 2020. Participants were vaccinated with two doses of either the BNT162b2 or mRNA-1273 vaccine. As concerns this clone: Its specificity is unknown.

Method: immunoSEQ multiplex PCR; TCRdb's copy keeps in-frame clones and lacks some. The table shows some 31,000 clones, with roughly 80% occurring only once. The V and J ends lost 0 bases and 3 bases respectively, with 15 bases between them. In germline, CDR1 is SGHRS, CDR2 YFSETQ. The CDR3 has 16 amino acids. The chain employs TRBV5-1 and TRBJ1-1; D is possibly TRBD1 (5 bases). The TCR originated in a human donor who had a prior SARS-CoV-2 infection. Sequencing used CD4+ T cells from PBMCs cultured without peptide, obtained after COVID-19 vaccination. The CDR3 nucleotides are TGCGCCAGCAGCTTGGAGGCGGGGGTCGGGTACACTGAAGCTTTCTTT. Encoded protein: CASSLEAGVGYTEAFF.